Listed here are 19 T cell receptor beta chains from one sample, sequenced in a study of cytomegalovirus exposure and HLA in healthy donors. PCR used 60 Vbeta primers and 13 Jbeta primers. Some clones are missing from TCRdb's copy, which holds only in-frame ones; the method was immunoSEQ multiplex PCR. The sample holds roughly 120,000 clones, about 80% seen once. The sequencing input was PBMCs. Receptor source: a man aged 25-40 years in good health and CMV-seronegative.

The chain carries TRBV5-6 and TRBJ1-3, with TRBD1 as a possible D gene (5 bases). Germline CDR1 is SGHDT and CDR2 is YYEEEE. V was clipped by 4 bases and J by 0 bases, with 17 bases between them. The CDR3 is 17 amino acids. The CDR3 protein is CASSLTGDWPSGNTIYF. The CDR3 DNA reads as TGTGCCAGCAGCCTTACAGGCGATTGGCCCTCTGGAAACACCATATATTTT.

This clone was found once. The chain joins TRBV29-1 to TRBJ1-4; TRBD1 aligns across 8 bases. The CDR3 loop spans 14 amino acids. Germline V gives CDR1 SQVTM, CDR2 ANQGSEA. The V and J ends lost 5 bases and 4 bases, in that order; junction bases with no gene match: 6. The CDR3, as DNA: TGCAGCGTTCTCTCGGGACAGGATAATGAAAAACTGTTTTTT. It codes for CSVLSGQDNEKLFF.

The chain carries TRBV5-1 and TRBJ2-4; 8 bases are shared with TRBD1. Germline values: CDR1 SGHRS, CDR2 YFSETQ. The CDR3 runs 16 residues. V shed 3 bases and J 0 bases; nucleotides not matched to a gene: 5. CDR3 coding DNA: TGCGCCAGCAGCTCAGGGGGCGGTGTAGCCAAAAACATTCAGTACTTC. It is translated as CASSSGGGVAKNIQYF.

This chain links TRBV21-1 with TRBJ2-7; the table's D call, TRBD2, has no DNA check behind it. TRBV21-1 has pseudogene status. The CDR3 covers 18 residues. The CDR3 DNA reads TGTGCCAGCAGCAAAGGTCCCCTGAGCGGGAGGCCCTCGGGCGAGCAGTACTTC. Protein sequence: CASSKGPLSGRPSGEQYF.

V and J are TRBV5-6 and TRBJ2-5; 10 bases fit TRBD2. CDR1 and CDR2 from the germline V gene are SGHDT and YYEEEE. The CDR3 runs to 17 residues. The V gene end was trimmed by 2 bases and the J gene end by 7 bases; junction bases not matched to a gene: 14. The CDR3 bases are TGTGCCAGCAGCTTTACGGGACTAGCGAAAAACTGGCGGACCCAGTACTTC. It codes for CASSFTGLAKNWRTQYF.

This clone has a handful of counts. V is TRBV30 and J is TRBJ2-7, with a tentative D call TRBD2 (6 bases). CDR1 and CDR2 from the germline V gene are GTSNPN and SVGIG (reference sequence). V was pared by 3 bases and J by 7 bases, with 16 bases between. CDR3 length: 13 amino acids. CDR3 loop: CAWSPGLPGEQYF. As DNA, the CDR3 is TGTGCCTGGAGCCCGGGACTCCCTGGGGAGCAGTACTTC.

This clone was detected once. This chain connects TRBV10-1 to TRBJ2-1, with 11 nucleotides matching TRBD2. The V gene end was trimmed by 8 bases and the J gene end by 8 bases; junction bases not matched to a gene: 11. The germline V gene encodes CDR1 WNHNN and CDR2 SYGVQD (reference sequence). This CDR3 contains 15 residues. This chain's CDR3 is CASAELAGDPHEQFF. CDR3 sequence (DNA): TGCGCCAGCGCGGAACTAGCGGGAGACCCCCATGAGCAGTTCTTC.

The genes are TRBV10-1 and TRBJ2-1, with D possibly TRBD2 on 5 matching bases. Germline assignment: CDR1 WNHNN and CDR2 SYGVQD (reference sequence). This CDR3 is 16 amino acids long. The V end lost 1 base, the J end lost 4 bases, and 14 bases lay between the germline ends. The CDR3 nucleotides read TGCGCCAGCAGTGAGTTTGAGCGGATGGGGTACAATGAGCAGTTCTTC. Translation gives CASSEFERMGYNEQFF.

The V call is TRBV27, the J call TRBJ1-5; the D gene is possibly TRBD1 (5 bases). V was shortened by 2 bases and J by 2 bases, with 13 bases between the two germline ends. The CDR3 covers 16 residues. Germline V CDR1 and CDR2: MNHEY, SMNVEV (reference sequence). The CDR3 DNA reads as TGTGCCAGCAGTTTAACCCGGGTAGGGGGCAATCAGCCCCAGCATTTT. Amino acid sequence: CASSLTRVGGNQPQHF.

The chain has TRBV5-1 and TRBJ2-3; D is ambiguous. Germline loops: CDR1 SGHRS, CDR2 YFSETQ. V lost 4 bases, J lost 4 bases, and 7 bases lay in between. This CDR3 has 12 amino acids. The CDR3 spells CASSPSADTQYF. The CDR3 DNA follows: TGCGCCAGCAGCCCAAGCGCAGATACGCAGTATTTT.

This chain uses TRBV5-1 with TRBJ2-2; D might be TRBD1 (6 bases). Germline loops: CDR1 SGHRS, CDR2 YFSETQ. V shed 0 bases and J shed 4 bases, with 13 bases lying between them. There are 16 residues in the CDR3. In DNA form, the CDR3 reads TGCGCCAGCAGCTTGGTCCTCGGCAGGGGCACCGGGGAGCTGTTTTTT. This encodes CASSLVLGRGTGELFF.

The chain is built from TRBV6-6 and TRBJ1-2; tentatively, D is TRBD1 (6 bases). V shed 6 bases and J shed 7 bases, with 12 bases lying between them. This CDR3 contains 12 residues. CDR1 is MNHNY, CDR2 SVGAGI, per germline (reference sequence). In DNA form, the CDR3 reads TGTGCCAGCAGCGGGCAGGGGCTTGGCTACACCTTC. Amino acids: CASSGQGLGYTF.

J is TRBJ2-5 and V is TRBV27; D is possibly TRBD1 (6 bases). The length of the CDR3 is 14 residues. Germline V gene lookup returns CDR1 MNHEY and CDR2 SMNVEV (reference sequence). V dropped 4 bases and J dropped 5 bases, with 14 bases sitting between them. CDR3 in DNA: TGTGCCAGCAGTTATCAGGGGTCCTCGGAGACCCAGTACTTC. Translated: CASSYQGSSETQYF.

The chain recombines TRBV10-3 with TRBJ2-1, with 11 bases that match TRBD2. The germline CDR1 and CDR2 sequences are ENHRY and SYGVKD. The CDR3 is 14 residues long. V lost 6 bases and J lost 10; bases outside the gene matches: 8. The CDR3 DNA reads as TGTGCCATCAGGCCAGGGGCTAGCGGGGGGGAGCAGTTCTTC. As protein: CAIRPGASGGEQFF.

The chain links TRBV7-9 to TRBJ1-1; TRBD1 might be the D (6 bases). Looked up from germline, CDR1 is SEHNR and CDR2 is FQNEAQ (reference sequence). With 5 bases removed from V and 5 bases from J, the gap between germline ends came to 24 bases. The CDR3 has 17 residues. The CDR3 coding sequence is TGTGCCAGCAGCCATTTTACCTCCGCCGGGACAATTACTGAAGCTTTCTTT. This translates into CASSHFTSAGTITEAFF. Looking up the rest from reference TRBV7-9 and TRBJ1-1 gives the full variable domain: DTGVSQNPRHKITKRGQNVTFRCDPISEHNRLYWYRQTLGQGPEFLTYFQNEAQLEKSRLLSDRFSAERPKGSFSTLEIQRTEQGDSAMYLCASSHFTSAGTITEAFFGQGTRLTVV.

The chain combines TRBV6-1 with TRBJ2-3; 12 bases line up with TRBD1. V dropped 1 base and J dropped 8; count of bases not matched to a gene: 7. This CDR3 spans 16 amino acids. The germline CDR1 and CDR2 sequences are MNHNS and SASEGT. The CDR3 sequence is CASSEVGTGGQSTQYF. The CDR3 DNA reads TGTGCCAGCAGTGAAGTAGGGACAGGGGGCCAGAGTACGCAGTATTTT.

The rearrangement uses TRBV23-1 and TRBJ2-1; D may be TRBD1 (6 bases). TRBV23-1 is an ORF, and what it does is uncertain. The ends were cut back, 0 bases at V and 0 bases at J, with 18 bases in the middle. CDR3 length: 19 residues. The CDR3 DNA reads TGCGCCAGCAGTCAATCTCTCACGTCAGACAGGAGCTCCTACAATGAGCAGTTCTTC. Translation: CASSQSLTSDRSSYNEQFF.

V usage is TRBV7-9 and J usage is TRBJ2-1; the match to TRBD2 covers 8 bases. V shed 6 bases and J 1 base; nucleotides not matched to a gene: 5. The CDR3 covers 15 residues. Germline V lookup: CDR1 SEHNR, CDR2 FQNEAQ (reference sequence). CDR3 sequence: CASSPGRVSYNEQFF. In DNA, the CDR3 is TGTGCCAGCAGTCCCGGGAGGGTTTCCTACAATGAGCAGTTCTTC.

Only a few counts were recorded for this clone. The V call is TRBV10-1, the J call TRBJ2-2; 9 nucleotides line up with TRBD2. The CDR3 has 16 residues. The J segment lost 7 bases and the V segment lost 3 bases, leaving 9 bases of the junction unmatched. The germline CDR1 and CDR2 sequences are WNHNN and SYGVQD (reference sequence). CDR3: CASSDIAGDPGGELFF. CDR3 nucleotides: TGCGCCAGCAGTGATATAGCGGGAGACCCCGGCGGGGAGCTGTTTTTT.